This TCR beta chain stems from a study of blood T cell repertoires in COVID-19. In the authors' workflow: The assay estimated nucleated cells by amplifying reference gene primers. The table came from immunoSEQ multiplex PCR; TCRdb's copy has only in-frame clones and leaves some out. V, J and clone size derive from that table, while D and trimming were established from the DNA sequence. The sample gives about 320,000 clones, more than 75% of which show up once; under 11% is in the top ten. Recovered Cohort 3 donors showed two negative PCRs, clearance, or symptom resolution. V was cut by 3 bases and J by 8 bases, with 10 bases left in between. Germline CDR1 DFQATT, CDR2 SNEGSKA (reference sequence). The CDR3 totals 11 residues.

This sequence originates from a woman aged 18-29 years who had recovered from COVID-19. The sample was PBMCs or T cells enriched from blood (not recorded which). This chain uses TRBV20-1 with TRBJ1-2; maybe TRBD1 (5 bases). This CDR3 is CSASSGVGYTF. The CDR3 DNA follows: TGCAGTGCTAGTTCGGGGGTGGGCTACACCTTC.